This TCR beta chain is from a study of blood T cell repertoires in COVID-19. Study in general: The analysed material was cDNA or gDNA that came from T cells, B-cell-depleted T cells, or PBMCs.

Assay used: immunoSEQ multiplex PCR; TCRdb lists only in-frame clones, some missing. Seen here are some 350,000 clones, around 90% observed once, and the top ten hold roughly 3.1%. This CDR3 spans 16 amino acids. The V and J ends lost 2 bases and 3 bases, in that order; junction bases with no gene match: 8. Germline CDR1 LGHNA, CDR2 YNFKEQ. This clone was counted only a few times. The TCR comes from a human donor in a cohort sampled during active COVID-19. Specimen: peripheral blood. The chain employs TRBV4-2 and TRBJ2-3, with TRBD1 identical over 7 bases. For the CDR3, the DNA is TGTGCCAGCAGCCAACCCCAACAGGGGTTAACAGATACGCAGTATTTT. This encodes CASSQPQQGLTDTQYF.